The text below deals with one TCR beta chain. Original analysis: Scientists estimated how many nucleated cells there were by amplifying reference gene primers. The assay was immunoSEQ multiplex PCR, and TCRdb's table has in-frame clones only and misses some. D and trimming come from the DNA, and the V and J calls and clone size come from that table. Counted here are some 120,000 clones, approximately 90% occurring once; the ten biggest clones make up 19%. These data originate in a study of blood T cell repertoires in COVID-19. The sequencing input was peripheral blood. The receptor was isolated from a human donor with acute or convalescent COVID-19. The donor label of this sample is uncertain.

The CDR3 DNA is TGCGCCAGCACGTGGCAGGGGGCGTTTGGTACGCAGTATTTT. It is translated as CASTWQGAFGTQYF. V is TRBV5-1 and J is TRBJ2-3, with 8 positions matching TRBD1. There are 14 residues in the CDR3. Germline values: CDR1 SGHRS, CDR2 YFSETQ. V lost 6 bases, J lost 8 bases, and 11 bases stayed unmatched.